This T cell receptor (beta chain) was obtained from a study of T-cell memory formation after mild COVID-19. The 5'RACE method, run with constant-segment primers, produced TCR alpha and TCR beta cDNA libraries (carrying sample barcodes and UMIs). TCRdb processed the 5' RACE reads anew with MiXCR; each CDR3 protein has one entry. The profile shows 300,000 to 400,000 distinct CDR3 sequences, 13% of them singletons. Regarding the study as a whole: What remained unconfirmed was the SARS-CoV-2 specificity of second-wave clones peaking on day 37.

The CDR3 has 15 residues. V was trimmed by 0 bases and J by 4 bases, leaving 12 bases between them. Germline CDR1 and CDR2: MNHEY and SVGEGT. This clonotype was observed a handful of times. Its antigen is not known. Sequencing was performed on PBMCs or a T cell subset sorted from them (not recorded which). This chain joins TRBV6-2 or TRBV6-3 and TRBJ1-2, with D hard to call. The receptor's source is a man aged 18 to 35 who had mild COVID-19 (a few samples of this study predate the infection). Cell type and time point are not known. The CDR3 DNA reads TGTGCCAGCAGTTACTCGCCAGGTCGGATCTATGGCTACACCTTC. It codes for CASSYSPGRIYGYTF.